The 28 T cell receptor beta chains presented below share a single source sample, sequenced in a study of CD8+CD57+ T cells in acquired aplastic anemia. According to the study, genomic DNA was the template for TCR beta VDJ and CDR3 profiling. TCRdb independently ran MiXCR on the reads; one entry per CDR3 protein. The sample carries about 290,000 distinct CDR3 sequences, roughly 61% recorded once. The sequenced patients had an expansion of CD8+CD57+ cells seen by flow cytometry. The specimen was sorted CD4+, CD8+, or CD8+CD57+ T cells (not recorded which) from PBMCs. The receptors derive from a human donor with aplastic anemia.

The genes are TRBV29-1 and TRBJ2-1, with a possible D match to TRBD2 (7 bases). Germline CDR1 and CDR2: SQVTM and ANQGSEA. The V end lost 1 base, the J end lost 15 bases, and 13 bases lay between the germline ends. CDR3 length: 11 amino acids. CDR3 DNA sequence: TGCAGCGTTGAAGGGGGGCGGGAGTGGTTCTTC. Translating gives CSVEGGREWFF.

V and J are TRBV7-9 and TRBJ2-3, with D possibly matching TRBD2 (6 bases). This CDR3 contains 15 residues. Germline V lookup: CDR1 SEHNR, CDR2 FQNEAQ (reference sequence). V was shortened by 0 bases and J by 5 bases, with 12 bases between the two germline ends. The CDR3 nucleotides are TGTGCCAGCAGCTTAGCGGGGGAGGAGAGAGATACGCAGTATTTT. Protein sequence: CASSLAGEERDTQYF.

In regard to this clonotype: A read error may account for a junction end that differs from germline. The chain combines TRBV19 with TRBJ2-7; D possibly uses TRBD1 or TRBD2 (6 bases each). Germline values: CDR1 LNHDA, CDR2 SQIVND (reference sequence). CDR3 size: 12 residues. The CDR3 is CASSMGGYEQHF. CDR3 sequence (DNA): TGTGCCAGTAGCATGGGGGGCTACGAGCAGCACTTC.

V is TRBV7-9 and J is TRBJ2-7; TRBD2 matches at 8 bases. Germline assignment: CDR1 SEHNR and CDR2 FQNEAQ (reference sequence). The junction had 7 bases not matched to a gene; V was cut back by 1 base and J by 2 bases. The CDR3 length is 16 residues. Here the CDR3 reads CASSLDAGGHAYEQYF. Here the CDR3 DNA reads TGTGCCAGCAGCTTAGACGCGGGAGGCCACGCCTACGAGCAGTACTTC.

The chain joins TRBV7-8 to TRBJ2-7; TRBD2 matches at 11 bases. V lost 5 bases, J lost 2 bases, and 5 bases stayed unmatched. The length of the CDR3 is 15 residues. Germline CDR1 and CDR2: SGHVS and FQNEAQ. This CDR3 reads CASSLTSGGPYEQYF. The CDR3 nucleotides read TGTGCCAGCAGCCTTACTAGCGGGGGACCCTACGAGCAGTACTTC.

Comments on this clonotype: A much larger clone differs from this one at a single base, so this may be a read error. The J gene is TRBJ2-3, the V gene TRBV29-1; TRBD1 matches at 9 bases. CDR3 size: 11 residues. CDR1 is SQVTM, CDR2 ANQGSEA, per germline. The CDR3, as DNA: TGCGGCGTGCTGACAGGGGGTACGCAGTATTTT. Translated: CGVLTGGTQYF.

V usage is TRBV20-1 and J usage is TRBJ2-5, with 8 bases identical to TRBD2. The J segment lost 8 bases and the V segment lost 2 bases, leaving 22 bases of the junction unmatched. CDR1 is DFQATT and CDR2 is SNEGSKA in the germline V gene (reference sequence). CDR3 length equals 18 residues. CDR3 residues: CSARIHSWAGGGTDTQYF. CDR3 in DNA: TGCAGTGCTAGAATCCATTCCTGGGCGGGAGGAGGCACAGATACCCAGTACTTC.

In its sample, this clonotype was seen many times. V gene TRBV7-9 combines with J gene TRBJ1-4; D gene ambiguous. The CDR3 has 16 amino acids. Germline V gene lookup returns CDR1 SEHNR and CDR2 FQNEAQ (reference sequence). Trimming took off 2 bases at V and 3 bases at J, with 13 bases between the two ends. Written as DNA, the CDR3 is TGTGCCAGCAGCTTATCTCGCGTCTCATCTAATGAAAAACTGTTTTTT. This translates into CASSLSRVSSNEKLFF.

V gene TRBV6-5 combines with J gene TRBJ2-3; TRBD2 aligns across 12 bases. The CDR3 runs 16 residues. V was clipped by 2 bases and J by 2 bases; unmatched bases: 2. Germline CDR1 is MNHEY and CDR2 is SVGAGI. The CDR3 protein is CASSYGLAGTTDTQYF. As DNA, the CDR3 is TGTGCCAGCAGTTACGGACTAGCGGGGACCACAGATACGCAGTATTTT.

About this clonotype: This may stem from a read error, because a much larger clone lies one nucleotide away. This chain's CDR3 is CASSREANRGGYGYTF. CDR3 bases: TGTGCCAGCAGCCGGGAGGCAAACAGGGGAGGTTATGGCTACACCTTC. V and J are TRBV3-1 and TRBJ1-2, with 7 bases lining up with TRBD1. Germline V gene lookup returns CDR1 LGHDT and CDR2 YNNKEL (reference sequence). V trimming: 4 bases; J trimming: 5 bases; junction bases outside the gene matches: 13. The CDR3 runs 16 residues.

The chain joins TRBV27 to TRBJ1-1; D gene uncertain. CDR3 length: 15 amino acids. CDR1 MNHEY and CDR2 SMNVEV come from the germline V gene (reference sequence). Trimming removed 1 base from V and 0 bases from J, with 9 bases in between. CDR3 sequence (DNA): TGTGCCAGCAGTTTATTTCAAGGAATGAACACTGAAGCTTTCTTT. As protein: CASSLFQGMNTEAFF.

In this sample, this clonotype turned up many times. V and J are TRBV4-1 and TRBJ1-2; 8 bases map to TRBD1. Losses at the gene ends were 1 base for V and 6 bases for J; bases not matched to a gene: 7. This CDR3 is 15 amino acids long. The germline CDR1 and CDR2 sequences are MGHRA and YSYEKL. The CDR3 coding sequence is TGCGCCAGCAGCCAAGTCCTCAGGGGGCGCGATGGCTACACCTTC. Its translation: CASSQVLRGRDGYTF.

This sequence joins TRBV20-1 and TRBJ2-7; D assignment may be TRBD1 or TRBD2 (5 bases each). The CDR3 covers 14 residues. V lost 3 bases to trimming and J lost 0 bases, with 12 bases between them. Per the germline V gene, CDR1 is DFQATT and CDR2 is SNEGSKA (reference sequence). CDR3 nucleotide sequence: TGCAGTGCTAGCCCCCGGGACGGCTCCTACGAGCAGTACTTC. It is translated as CSASPRDGSYEQYF.

This clonotype was counted many times. The V and J genes are TRBV6-1 and TRBJ1-5; a possible D gene is TRBD1 (6 bases). Germline V gene lookup returns CDR1 MNHNS and CDR2 SASEGT. V shed 7 bases and J shed 7 bases, with 20 bases lying between them. The CDR3 runs 15 residues. The CDR3 sequence: CASMLGRGAPQPQHF. The DNA for the CDR3 is TGTGCCAGCATGTTAGGCAGGGGAGCCCCACAGCCCCAGCATTTT.

This clonotype was found many times. This chain uses TRBV5-1 with TRBJ1-2, with a weak D call TRBD1 (5 bases). The CDR3 length is 13 residues. Deletions cut 4 bases from V and 6 bases from J, with 13 bases between. Germline-derived CDR1 and CDR2 are SGHRS and YFSETQ. The CDR3 sequence is CASSLTRGDGYTF. In DNA, the CDR3 is TGCGCCAGCAGCCTAACACGGGGGGATGGCTACACCTTC.

This clonotype showed up just a few times. The genes are TRBV15 and TRBJ1-5, with a weak D call TRBD1 (6 bases). In germline, CDR1 is LNHNV, CDR2 YYDKDF (reference sequence). V lost 3 bases to trimming and J lost 6 bases, with 15 bases between them. CDR3 length: 15 amino acids. In nucleotides, the CDR3 is TGTGCCACCAGCAGGCCGAGAGGGGGTGGTCAGCCCCAGCATTTT. As protein: CATSRPRGGGQPQHF.

This clonotype came up a few times. The genes are TRBV19 and TRBJ2-6; tentatively, D is TRBD1 or TRBD2 (5 bases each). V was shortened by 5 bases and J by 0 bases, with 8 bases between the two germline ends. The V gene's germline CDR1 is LNHDA and CDR2 SQIVND (reference sequence). There are 15 residues in the CDR3. The CDR3 region has the DNA TGTGCCAGTAGTTATGGGGGCTCTGGGGCCAACGTCCTGACTTTC. Translated: CASSYGGSGANVLTF.

Regarding this clonotype: Given the absence of the conserved phenylalanine or tryptophan at the CDR3 end, a read error is likely. It is unclear where the CDR3 begins or ends on the DNA, so no DNA is shown, and the CDR3 is as TCRdb lists it. This CDR3 reads CAKKISPSMV. J is TRBJ1-5 and V is TRBV10-3. Ends included, the CDR3 has 10 residues. The germline gives CDR1 ENHRY, CDR2 SYGVKD.

The chain recombines TRBV29-1 with TRBJ1-3, with unresolved D. Germline V gene data show CDR1 as SQVTM and CDR2 as ANQGSEA. V was cut by 5 bases and J by 0 bases, with 8 bases left in between. The CDR3 consists of 13 residues. CDR3 nucleotide sequence: TGCAGCGTTTCCCCCAGCTCTGGAAACACCATATATTTT. This gives the protein CSVSPSSGNTIYF.

CDR3: CATDGGVMGQFF. CDR3 sequence (DNA): TGCGCCACCGACGGGGGGGTCATGGGGCAGTTCTTC. The V and J genes are TRBV10-2 and TRBJ2-1; 8 bases are shared with TRBD2. Germline-derived CDR1 and CDR2 are WSHSY and SAAADI. This CDR3 has 12 residues. V dropped 10 bases and J dropped 12; count of bases not matched to a gene: 11.

This clonotype came up once. The chain links TRBV7-6 to TRBJ2-3; D tentatively fits TRBD1 or TRBD2 (5 bases each). Germline V CDR1 and CDR2: SGHVS, FNYEAQ. There are 13 residues in the CDR3. Trimming removed 8 bases at V and 2 bases at J, with 11 bases between. The DNA for the CDR3 is TGTGCCAGCGGCTCGGGGCTCACAGATACGCAGTATTTT. It encodes CASGSGLTDTQYF. The whole variable domain, remainder taken from reference TRBV7-6 and TRBJ2-3, is GAGVSQSPRYKVTKRGQDVALRCDPISGHVSLYWYRQALGQGPEFLTYFNYEAQQDKSGLPNDRFSAERPEGSISTLTIQRTEQRDSAMYRCASGSGLTDTQYFGPGTRLTVL.

In regard to this clonotype: The CDR3 ends on some other residue instead of the conserved phenylalanine or tryptophan, so this is likely a read error. This chain joins TRBV24-1 and TRBJ2-1, with TRBD2 matching 11 bases. The CDR3 loop spans 15 amino acids. CDR1 is KGHDR, CDR2 SFDVKD, per germline. The chain's CDR3 is CAASDTRTSGREQFL. The CDR3 DNA sequence: TGTGCCGCCAGTGATACTCGGACTAGCGGGCGTGAGCAGTTCCTC.

This clonotype has a count of ten or more. This rearrangement joins TRBV4-1 to TRBJ1-1, with 7 bases aligning to TRBD1. Trimming cost V 1 base and J 4 bases; bases outside gene matches: 9. Germline V gene sequence: CDR1 MGHRA, CDR2 YSYEKL. The CDR3 runs 16 residues. CDR3: CASSQGPTGSGTEAFF. Written as DNA, the CDR3 is TGCGCCAGCAGCCAAGGGCCGACAGGGAGTGGCACTGAAGCTTTCTTT.

The chain joins TRBV7-3 to TRBJ1-2, with TRBD1 matching 7 bases. The CDR3 has 13 residues. V was pared by 4 bases and J by 11 bases, with 10 bases of the junction left unmatched. Per the germline V gene, CDR1 is SGHTA and CDR2 is FQGTGA. The CDR3 region has the DNA TGTGCCAGCAGCTCCAGAAAGGGGGCCGGATACACCTTC. Residues: CASSSRKGAGYTF.

The gene calls are TRBV20-1 and TRBJ2-7, with 7 bases that match TRBD2. Germline V CDR1 and CDR2: DFQATT, SNEGSKA (reference sequence). With 6 bases clipped from V and 4 bases from J, the junction kept 15 bases outside the gene matches. This CDR3 region has 15 residues. CDR3 nucleotides: TGCAGTGCCCCTCGCCCCGCAGCGGGGTATTACGAGCAGTACTTC. Protein sequence: CSAPRPAAGYYEQYF.

The rearrangement joins TRBV5-6 to TRBJ2-7; 9 bases align to TRBD2. Germline trimming cut 6 bases from V and 3 bases from J; bases unmatched to any gene: 7. The CDR3 totals 14 residues. Germline lookup yields CDR1 SGHDT and CDR2 YYEEEE. The CDR3: CASIDGTSNYEQYF. The CDR3 region has the DNA TGTGCCAGCATCGACGGGACTAGCAACTACGAGCAGTACTTC.

This clonotype showed up just a few times. The genes are TRBV20-1 and TRBJ1-5; 10 nucleotides match TRBD1. Germline V gene data show CDR1 as DFQATT and CDR2 as SNEGSKA (reference sequence). The V gene end was trimmed by 4 bases and the J gene end by 7 bases; junction bases not matched to a gene: 7. The CDR3 sequence is 14 residues long. CDR3 coding DNA: TGCAGTGCTAACAGACAGGGGGCGGACCAGCCCCAGCATTTT. It specifies CSANRQGADQPQHF.

A few counts support this clonotype. This sequence joins TRBV10-2 and TRBJ2-7, with TRBD1 matching 8 bases. The V segment lost 2 bases and the J segment 4 bases; nucleotides outside the gene matches: 16. The CDR3 has 18 amino acids. The germline V gene encodes CDR1 WSHSY and CDR2 SAAADI. The CDR3, as DNA: TGCGCCAGCAGTGAGACTCAGACAGGGGCCGAGGGAAGGTACGAGCAGTACTTC. Translated, it gives CASSETQTGAEGRYEQYF.